Below, 15 T cell receptor beta chains from the same sample are listed, as sequenced in a study of blood T cells in healthy people across ages. A second roughly 6 to 11 cycle PCR used barcoded and J-beta primers. TCRdb reanalysed the 5' RACE reads using MiXCR and keeps one entry per CDR3 protein. The sample lists roughly 830,000 distinct CDR3 sequences; 62% were seen once. The sample was blood. The source of these receptors is a man aged 25 to 40 in good health.

The chain recombines TRBV7-2 with TRBJ2-5; D might be TRBD1 or TRBD2, each matching 5 bases. Trimming took 4 bases from V and 5 from J, leaving 14 bases between them. Germline V gene data show CDR1 as SGHTA and CDR2 as FQGNSA. The length of the CDR3 is 14 residues. The CDR3 nucleotides are TGTGCCAGCAGCTCCGGGGCCCTTCCGGAGACCCAGTACTTC. This sequence encodes CASSSGALPETQYF.

The V gene is TRBV9, the J gene TRBJ2-6; 8 bases fit TRBD1. Trimming cost V 4 bases and J 14 bases; bases outside gene matches: 8. This CDR3 contains 13 residues. Germline assignment: CDR1 SGDLS and CDR2 YYNGEE. CDR3 in amino acids: CASSPGGAFLLTF. DNA of the CDR3: TGTGCCAGCAGCCCAGGGGGCGCCTTCCTCCTGACTTTC.

J is TRBJ2-6 and V is TRBV6-2 or TRBV6-3; D is undetermined. Trimming stripped 6 bases from V and 0 bases from J, with 12 bases between. In germline, CDR1 is MNHEY, CDR2 SVGEGT. There are 16 residues in the CDR3. The CDR3 bases are TGTGCCAGCAGCGACGCGGCGCTCTCTGGGGCCAACGTCCTGACTTTC. This encodes CASSDAALSGANVLTF.

This clonotype appeared once. The CDR3 sequence is CASSFGTGVSETQFF. In DNA form, the CDR3 reads TGTGCCAGCAGTTTTGGGACAGGGGTATCAGAGACCCAGTTCTTC. The gene calls are TRBV12-3 or TRBV12-4 and TRBJ2-1, with 10 nucleotides matching TRBD1. This CDR3 is built from 15 residues. J gave up 13 bases and V 3 bases, and 12 bases lay outside the gene matches.

This chain connects TRBV25-1 to TRBJ1-6; D possibly corresponds to TRBD1 (6 bases). V was clipped by 1 base and J by 6 bases, with 10 bases between them. There are 15 residues in the CDR3. Germline lookup yields CDR1 MGHDK and CDR2 SYGVNS. CDR3: CASSEWGAGNSPLHF. The CDR3, as DNA: TGTGCCAGCAGTGAATGGGGGGCAGGTAATTCACCCCTCCACTTT.

The chain employs TRBV5-1 and TRBJ2-7; TRBD2 aligns across 7 bases. V lost 0 bases and J lost 7; bases outside the gene matches: 10. Germline V lookup: CDR1 SGHRS, CDR2 YFSETQ. The CDR3 has 15 residues. In nucleotides, the CDR3 is TGCGCCAGCAGCTTGGCGGTAGCGGGTAACAATGAGCAGTACTTC. It encodes CASSLAVAGNNEQYF.

The chain combines TRBV11-2 with TRBJ2-5; TRBD2 matches 10 bases. The CDR3 covers 14 residues. Germline loops: CDR1 SGHAT, CDR2 FQNNGV. V lost 5 bases to trimming and J lost 3 bases; unmatched junction nucleotides: 3. The CDR3 coding sequence is TGTGCCAGCAGCATTGGACTAGCGGAAGAGACCCAGTACTTC. It translates to CASSIGLAEETQYF.

The gene calls are TRBV10-3 and TRBJ2-1, with 8 bases matching TRBD1. This CDR3 spans 16 amino acids. J lost 7 bases, V lost 0 bases, and 8 bases had no gene match. Looked up from germline, CDR1 is ENHRY and CDR2 is SYGVKD. CDR3 loop: CAISESRRGLYNEQFF. Written as DNA, the CDR3 is TGTGCCATCAGTGAGTCGCGCAGGGGGCTGTATAATGAGCAGTTCTTC.

The rearrangement uses TRBV4-3 and TRBJ1-6; D is unclear. V lost 0 bases and J 6 bases, leaving 3 bases between the germline ends. CDR3 length equals 13 residues. Germline V lookup: CDR1 LGHNA, CDR2 YSLEER. CDR3 sequence (DNA): TGCGCCAGCAGCCAAGACCCTAATTCACCCCTCCACTTT. It specifies CASSQDPNSPLHF.

This clonotype was counted only a few times. The rearrangement uses TRBV12-3 or TRBV12-4 and TRBJ1-2, with 9 nucleotides matching TRBD1. Trimming at V came to 5 bases and at J to 6 bases, leaving 13 bases not matched to a gene. The CDR3 totals 16 residues. CDR3 residues: CASSHWSDRGSDGYTF. The CDR3 nucleotides read TGTGCCAGCAGTCACTGGTCGGACAGGGGTTCGGATGGCTACACCTTC.

This clonotype was observed at least ten times. V is TRBV20-1 and J is TRBJ1-5; the match to TRBD1 covers 9 bases. The CDR3 loop spans 13 amino acids. V lost 5 bases, J lost 4 bases, and 3 bases stayed unmatched. From germline, CDR1 is DFQATT and CDR2 SNEGSKA (reference sequence). The CDR3 protein is CSAEQGANQPQHF. As DNA, the CDR3 is TGCAGTGCTGAACAGGGGGCTAATCAGCCCCAGCATTTT.

This clonotype was seen a few times. The chain recombines TRBV7-3 with TRBJ2-5; tentative D call: TRBD1 (5 bases). Germline V lookup: CDR1 SGHTA, CDR2 FQGTGA. The CDR3 has 14 amino acids. The V gene lost 0 bases and the J gene lost 3 bases, with 8 bases spanning the gap. CDR3 sequence: CASSLTGAEETQYF. CDR3 DNA: TGTGCCAGCAGCTTAACAGGGGCAGAAGAGACCCAGTACTTC. The full variable domain, completed using reference TRBV7-3 and TRBJ2-5, is GAGVSQTPSNKVTEKGKYVELRCDPISGHTALYWYRQSLGQGPEFLIYFQGTGAADDSGLPNDRFFAVRPEGSVSTLKIQRTERGDSAVYLCASSLTGAEETQYFGPGTRLLVL.

A single count supports this clonotype. The rearrangement uses TRBV5-6 and TRBJ2-3, with 9 bases aligning to TRBD1. Trimming took 1 base from V and 4 from J; bases not matched to a gene: 7. From germline, CDR1 is SGHDT and CDR2 YYEEEE. The CDR3 consists of 16 residues. The CDR3 loop is CASSLTLTGGPDTQYF. CDR3 nucleotides: TGTGCCAGCAGCTTGACGCTGACAGGGGGACCAGATACGCAGTATTTT.

This clonotype has only a few counts. This chain uses TRBV12-3 or TRBV12-4 with TRBJ2-3; 7 nucleotides align to TRBD2. This CDR3 spans 16 amino acids. V shed 10 bases, J shed 2 bases, and the junction held 15 bases outside the gene matches. The CDR3 sequence is CATARGEGGITDTQYF. CDR3 coding DNA: TGTGCCACCGCTAGGGGAGAGGGAGGGATCACAGATACGCAGTATTTT.

The gene calls are TRBV4-2 and TRBJ2-7, with D perhaps TRBD1 (5 bases). This CDR3 has 14 amino acids. Germline V lookup: CDR1 LGHNA, CDR2 YNFKEQ. V was shortened by 6 bases and J by 2 bases, with 14 bases between the two germline ends. The CDR3 region has the DNA TGTGCCAGCAGATCGACAGCGCTAACCTACGAGCAGTACTTC. This translates into CASRSTALTYEQYF.